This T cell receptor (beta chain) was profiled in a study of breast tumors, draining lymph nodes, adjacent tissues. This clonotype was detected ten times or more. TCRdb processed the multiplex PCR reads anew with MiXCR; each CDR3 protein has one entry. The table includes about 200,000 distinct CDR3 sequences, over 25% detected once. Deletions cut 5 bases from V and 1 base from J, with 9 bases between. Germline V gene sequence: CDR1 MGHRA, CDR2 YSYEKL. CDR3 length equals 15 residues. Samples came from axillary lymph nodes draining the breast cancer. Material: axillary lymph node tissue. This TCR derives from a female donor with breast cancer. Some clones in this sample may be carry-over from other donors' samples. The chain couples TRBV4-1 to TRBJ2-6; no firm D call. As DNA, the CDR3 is TGCGCCAGCAGCTCAGACCAGTCTGGGGCCAACGTCCTGACTTTC. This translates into CASSSDQSGANVLTF.